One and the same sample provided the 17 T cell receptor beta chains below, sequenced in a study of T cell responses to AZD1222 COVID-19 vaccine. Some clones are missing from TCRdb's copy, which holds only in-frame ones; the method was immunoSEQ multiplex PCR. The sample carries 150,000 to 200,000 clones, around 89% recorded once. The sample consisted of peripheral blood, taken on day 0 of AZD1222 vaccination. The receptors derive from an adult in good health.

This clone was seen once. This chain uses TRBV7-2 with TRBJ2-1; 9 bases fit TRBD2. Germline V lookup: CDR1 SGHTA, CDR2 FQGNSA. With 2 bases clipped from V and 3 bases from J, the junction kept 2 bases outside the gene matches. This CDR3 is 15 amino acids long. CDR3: CASSLRRGGYNEQFF. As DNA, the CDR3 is TGTGCCAGCAGCTTACGGCGGGGGGGCTACAATGAGCAGTTCTTC.

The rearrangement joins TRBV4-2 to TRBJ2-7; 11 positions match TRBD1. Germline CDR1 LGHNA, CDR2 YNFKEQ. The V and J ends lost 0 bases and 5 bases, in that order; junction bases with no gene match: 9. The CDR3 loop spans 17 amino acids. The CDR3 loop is CASSQDYYGQGAHEQYF. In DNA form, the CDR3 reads TGTGCCAGCAGCCAAGATTATTACGGACAGGGGGCCCACGAGCAGTACTTC.

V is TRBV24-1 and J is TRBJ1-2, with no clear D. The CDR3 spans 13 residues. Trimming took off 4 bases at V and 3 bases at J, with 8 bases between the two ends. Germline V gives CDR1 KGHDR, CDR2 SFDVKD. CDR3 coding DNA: TGTGCCACCAGTGACGTTTATGACTATGGCTACACCTTC. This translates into CATSDVYDYGYTF.

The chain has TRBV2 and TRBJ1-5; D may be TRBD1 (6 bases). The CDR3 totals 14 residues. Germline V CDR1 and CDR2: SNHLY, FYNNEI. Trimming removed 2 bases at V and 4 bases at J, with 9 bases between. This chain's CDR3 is CASSESQGNQPQHF. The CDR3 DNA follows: TGTGCCAGCAGTGAATCACAGGGAAATCAGCCCCAGCATTTT.

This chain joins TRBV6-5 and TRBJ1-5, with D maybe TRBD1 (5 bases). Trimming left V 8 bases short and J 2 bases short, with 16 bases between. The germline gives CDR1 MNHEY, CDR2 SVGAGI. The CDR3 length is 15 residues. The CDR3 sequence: CASGPMGVGNQPQHF. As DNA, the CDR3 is TGTGCCAGCGGCCCCATGGGGGTCGGCAATCAGCCCCAGCATTTT.

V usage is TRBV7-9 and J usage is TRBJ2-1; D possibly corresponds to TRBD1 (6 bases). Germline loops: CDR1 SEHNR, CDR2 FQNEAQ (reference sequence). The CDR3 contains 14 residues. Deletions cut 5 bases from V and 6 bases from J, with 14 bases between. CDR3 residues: CASSPITGFNEQFF. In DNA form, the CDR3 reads TGTGCCAGCAGCCCCATAACAGGGTTCAATGAGCAGTTCTTC.

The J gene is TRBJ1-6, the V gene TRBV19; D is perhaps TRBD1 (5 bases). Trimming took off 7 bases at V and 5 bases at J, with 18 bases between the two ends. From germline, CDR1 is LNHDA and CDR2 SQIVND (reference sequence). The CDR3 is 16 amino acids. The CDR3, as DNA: TGTGCCAGTACAACTACCGGGGCAGCCGATAATTCACCCCTCCACTTT. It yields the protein CASTTTGAADNSPLHF.

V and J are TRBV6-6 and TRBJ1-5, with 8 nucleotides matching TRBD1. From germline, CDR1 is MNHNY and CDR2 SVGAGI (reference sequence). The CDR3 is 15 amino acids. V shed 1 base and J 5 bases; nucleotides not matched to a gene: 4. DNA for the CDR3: TGTGCCAGCAGTTACTTACAGGGGGGTTATCAGCCCCAGCATTTT. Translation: CASSYLQGGYQPQHF.

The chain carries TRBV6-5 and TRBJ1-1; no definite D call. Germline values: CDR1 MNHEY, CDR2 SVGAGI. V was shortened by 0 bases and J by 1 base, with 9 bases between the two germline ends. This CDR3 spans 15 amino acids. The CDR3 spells CASSYSNPENTEAFF. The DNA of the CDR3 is TGTGCCAGCAGTTACTCAAATCCGGAGAACACTGAAGCTTTCTTT.

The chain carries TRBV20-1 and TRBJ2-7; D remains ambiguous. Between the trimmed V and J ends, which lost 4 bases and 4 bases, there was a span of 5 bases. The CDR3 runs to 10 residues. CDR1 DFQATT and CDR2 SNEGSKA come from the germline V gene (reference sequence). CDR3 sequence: CSAKWYEQYF. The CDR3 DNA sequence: TGCAGTGCTAAGTGGTACGAGCAGTACTTC.

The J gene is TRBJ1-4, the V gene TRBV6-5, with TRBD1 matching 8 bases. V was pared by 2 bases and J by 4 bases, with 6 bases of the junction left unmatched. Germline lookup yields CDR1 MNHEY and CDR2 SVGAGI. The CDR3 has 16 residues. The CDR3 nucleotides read TGTGCCAGCAGTTACGATAGACAGGGGAATAATGAAAAACTGTTTTTT. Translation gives CASSYDRQGNNEKLFF.

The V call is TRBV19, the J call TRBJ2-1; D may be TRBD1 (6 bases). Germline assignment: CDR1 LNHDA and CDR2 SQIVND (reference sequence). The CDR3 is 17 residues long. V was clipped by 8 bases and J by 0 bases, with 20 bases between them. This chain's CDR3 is CASGPQGPISSYNEQFF. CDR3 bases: TGTGCCAGTGGCCCACAGGGCCCGATTAGCTCCTACAATGAGCAGTTCTTC.

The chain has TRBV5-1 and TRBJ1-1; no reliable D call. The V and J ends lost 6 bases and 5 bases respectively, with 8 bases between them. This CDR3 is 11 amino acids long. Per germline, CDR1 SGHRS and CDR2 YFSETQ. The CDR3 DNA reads TGCGCCAGCACGGCGGGAACTGAAGCTTTCTTT. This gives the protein CASTAGTEAFF. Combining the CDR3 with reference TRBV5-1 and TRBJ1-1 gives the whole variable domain KAGVTQTPRYLIKTRGQQVTLSCSPISGHRSVSWYQQTPGQGLQFLFEYFSETQRNKGNFPGRFSGRQFSNSRSEMNVSTLELGDSALYLCASTAGTEAFFGQGTRLTVV.

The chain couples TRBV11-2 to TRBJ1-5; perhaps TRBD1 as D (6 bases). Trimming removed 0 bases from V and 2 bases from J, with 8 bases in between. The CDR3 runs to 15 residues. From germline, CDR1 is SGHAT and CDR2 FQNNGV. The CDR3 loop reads CASSLEGGGNQPQHF. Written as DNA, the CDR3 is TGTGCCAGCAGCTTAGAGGGGGGCGGCAATCAGCCCCAGCATTTT.

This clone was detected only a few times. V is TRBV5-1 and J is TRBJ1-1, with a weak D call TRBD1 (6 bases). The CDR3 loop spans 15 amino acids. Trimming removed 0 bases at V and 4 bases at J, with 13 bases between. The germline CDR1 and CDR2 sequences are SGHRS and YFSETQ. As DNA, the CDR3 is TGCGCCAGCAGCTTGGCGGCAGGGGTACGCACTGAAGCTTTCTTT. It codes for CASSLAAGVRTEAFF.

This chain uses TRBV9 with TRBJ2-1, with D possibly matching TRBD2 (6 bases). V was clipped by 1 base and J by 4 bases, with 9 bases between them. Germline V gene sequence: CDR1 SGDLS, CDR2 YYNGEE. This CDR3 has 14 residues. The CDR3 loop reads CASSVNGRYNEQFF. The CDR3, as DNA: TGTGCCAGCAGCGTAAACGGGAGATACAATGAGCAGTTCTTC. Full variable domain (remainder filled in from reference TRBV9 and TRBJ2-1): DSGVTQTPKHLITATGQRVTLRCSPRSGDLSVYWYQQSLDQGLQFLIQYYNGEERAKGNILERFSAQQFPDLHSELNLSSLELGDSALYFCASSVNGRYNEQFFGPGTRLTVL.

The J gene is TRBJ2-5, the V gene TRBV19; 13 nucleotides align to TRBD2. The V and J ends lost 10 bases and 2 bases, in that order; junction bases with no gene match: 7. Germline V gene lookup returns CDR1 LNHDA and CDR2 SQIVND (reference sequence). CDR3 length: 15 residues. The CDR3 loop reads CATLRTSGGQETQYF. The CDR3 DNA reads TGTGCCACTCTGAGGACTAGCGGGGGACAAGAGACCCAGTACTTC.